This is a list of T cell receptor beta chains from one sample in a study of blood T cell repertoires in COVID-19. Assay used: immunoSEQ multiplex PCR; TCRdb lists only in-frame clones, some missing. The sample lists fewer than 80,000 clones, 73% occurring once. Material for sequencing was peripheral blood. These receptors all come from a man aged 55 to 70 with acute or convalescent COVID-19. The CDR3 runs from the conserved cysteine through the conserved F or W. The order of the fields is CDR3 length, V gene, J gene, clone size, D gene, CDR3 DNA, CDR3 protein. A D gene is named only where the DNA matches it firmly. Some rows have no size entry. The others give once, few or many, or a class for an expanded clone.

17	TRBV10-3	TRBJ2-1	.	.	TGTGCCATCAATATTCTGATTCAGTATACAGTAGTCGATGAGCAGTTCTTC	CAINILIQYTVVDEQFF
13	TRBV5-1	TRBJ2-5	.	.	TGCGCCAGCAGCATAGCGGACCAAGAGACCCAGTACTTC	CASSIADQETQYF
17	TRBV9	TRBJ2-3	.	TRBD2	TGTGCCAGCAGCGTGGAACTAGCGGGGGGAGGTACAGATACGCAGTATTTT	CASSVELAGGGTDTQYF
15	TRBV11-3	TRBJ2-3	.	TRBD1	TGTGCCAGCAGCGACAGACAGGGCCACACAGATACGCAGTATTTT	CASSDRQGHTDTQYF
14	TRBV5-1	TRBJ2-3	.	TRBD2	TGCGCCAGCAGACTAGCGGGACACACAGATACGCAGTATTTT	CASRLAGHTDTQYF
14	TRBV15	TRBJ1-4	few	.	TGTGCCACCAGCTCCCGGGAACTGAGAGAAAAACTGTTTTTT	CATSSRELREKLFF
14	TRBV2	TRBJ2-1	.	TRBD1	TGTGCCAGCAGTAAAAGGGGACAGGGGGGTGAGCAGTTCTTC	CASSKRGQGGEQFF
15	TRBV6-4	TRBJ2-3	few	TRBD1	TGTGCCAGCAGTGGGACAGGGCGAAACACAGATACGCAGTATTTT	CASSGTGRNTDTQYF
15	TRBV3-1/TRBV3-2	TRBJ2-2	.	.	TGTGCCAGCAGCCAAGGGGGCCTGAACACCGGGGAGCTGTTTTTT	CASSQGGLNTGELFF
15	TRBV4-1	TRBJ2-3	.	TRBD1	TGCGCCAGCAGCTCTCGGGACAGGAGCACAGATACGCAGTATTTT	CASSSRDRSTDTQYF
17	TRBV2	TRBJ2-5	.	.	TGTGCCAGCAGACGAACTTCGGAGGCCAGGGGACAAGAGACCCAGTACTTC	CASRRTSEARGQETQYF
14	TRBV30	TRBJ2-2	.	.	TGTGCCTGGAGACTGAAAGGGGTCACCGGGGAGCTGTTTTTT	CAWRLKGVTGELFF
15	TRBV19	TRBJ2-1	.	TRBD2	TGTGCCAGTCACCATAGCGGGAGCTTCTACAATGAGCAGTTCTTC	CASHHSGSFYNEQFF
13	TRBV5-1	TRBJ2-1	.	.	TGCGCCAGCAGCTTGGCAACGGACAATGAGCAGTTCTTC	CASSLATDNEQFF
17	TRBV28	TRBJ1-6	few	.	TGTGCCAGCAGGGGGGGTCCGGAGGGCAATTATAATTCACCCCTCCACTTT	CASRGGPEGNYNSPLHF
15	TRBV28	TRBJ1-1	once	TRBD1	TGTGCCAGCAGTCCCCCGACAGGGGAGGACACTGAAGCTTTCTTT	CASSPPTGEDTEAFF
14	TRBV5-1	TRBJ2-5	.	.	TGCGCCAGCAGCCCCAGGACAGCCCAAGAGACCCAGTACTTC	CASSPRTAQETQYF
17	TRBV24-1	TRBJ2-3	once	.	TGTGCCACCAGTGATTTAGGGGCAGGGGGGCGCACAGATACGCAGTATTTT	CATSDLGAGGRTDTQYF
13	TRBV7-8	TRBJ2-7	.	TRBD1	TGTGCCAGCTCCGGCAGGGGGCAGGGTTGGCAGTACTTC	CASSGRGQGWQYF
13	TRBV18	TRBJ1-1	few	TRBD1	TGTGCCAGCTCAGCATCGGACAGGGGAGAAGCTTTCTTT	CASSASDRGEAFF
14	TRBV4-2	TRBJ2-5	.	TRBD2	TGTGCCAGCAGCCCTAGCGGGAGCCAAGAGACCCAGTACTTC	CASSPSGSQETQYF
15	TRBV28	TRBJ2-4	.	TRBD2	TGTGCCAGCACTGAAGCGGGAGAAAGGGAAAACATTCAGTACTTC	CASTEAGERENIQYF
16	TRBV6-4	TRBJ1-2	.	TRBD1	TGTGCCAGCAGTGACTTTCCGGGACAGAGAGTCTATGGCTACACCTTC	CASSDFPGQRVYGYTF
14	TRBV11-2	TRBJ2-1	once	TRBD1	TGTGCCAGCAGCCGGACAGGGTTCTCCAATGAGCAGTTCTTC	CASSRTGFSNEQFF
14	TRBV4-1	TRBJ2-7	.	TRBD2	TGCGCCAGCAGCCAGGGGACTAGCGGATACGAGCAGTACTTC	CASSQGTSGYEQYF
13	TRBV19	TRBJ1-5	.	TRBD1	TGTGCCAGTAAGGACAGGGGGAGGCAGCCCCAGCATTTT	CASKDRGRQPQHF
15	TRBV11-2	TRBJ2-3	.	.	TGTGCCAGCACCTCAGGGGAGGGTATAGAGTACACGCAGTATTTT	CASTSGEGIEYTQYF
13	TRBV11-2	TRBJ2-7	.	TRBD2	TGTGCCAGCAACCGCGGGAGGGCCTACGAGCAGTACTTC	CASNRGRAYEQYF
14	TRBV25-1	TRBJ2-1	.	.	TGTGCCAGCAGTGACAACACTGGGGGGGCGGAGCAGTTCTTC	CASSDNTGGAEQFF
17	TRBV5-1	TRBJ2-1	.	TRBD2	TGCGCCAGCAGGACTAGCGGGGGGCTAAGCTCCTACAATGAGCAGTTCTTC	CASRTSGGLSSYNEQFF
15	TRBV5-4	TRBJ2-7	once	TRBD2	TGTGCCAGCAGCATCCAGGGACTAGACCTCCACGAGCAGTACTTC	CASSIQGLDLHEQYF
13	TRBV27	TRBJ2-5	.	TRBD1	TGTGCCAGCAGACTGGACAGGGAAGAGACCCAGTACTTC	CASRLDREETQYF
18	TRBV9	TRBJ1-6	few	.	TGTGCCAGCAGCCCCGATCTCAGGGAATCATGGAATGATTCACCCCTCCACTTT	CASSPDLRESWNDSPLHF
16	TRBV27	TRBJ1-4	.	TRBD1	TGTGCCAGCAGTTCGCCGGGACAGGCAACTAATGAAAAACTGTTTTTT	CASSSPGQATNEKLFF
16	TRBV3-1/TRBV3-2	TRBJ2-2	.	TRBD2	TGTGCCAGCAGCCCCCTCGACGGGGGGGACACCGGGGAGCTGTTTTTT	CASSPLDGGDTGELFF
14	TRBV3-1/TRBV3-2	TRBJ2-7	few	.	TGTGCCAGCAGCCCAGAGCACAGAGACTACGAGCAGTACTTC	CASSPEHRDYEQYF
13	TRBV30	TRBJ2-3	.	.	TGTGCCTGGAGTGGGACAGTCACAGATACGCAGTATTTT	CAWSGTVTDTQYF
15	TRBV15	TRBJ2-1	.	TRBD2	TGTGCCACCAGCAGAGAGCTAGCGGGAGGGAATGAGCAGTTCTTC	CATSRELAGGNEQFF
15	TRBV4-1	TRBJ2-5	.	.	TGCGCCAGCAGCCTAGGAATTAGCCCCCAAGAGACCCAGTACTTC	CASSLGISPQETQYF
12	TRBV12-3/TRBV12-4	TRBJ1-5	few	.	TGTGCCAGCAGTTTACCGGATCAGCCCCAGCATTTT	CASSLPDQPQHF
16	TRBV14	TRBJ2-1	.	TRBD2	TGTGCCAGCAGCCAAGATGGGGCGGGGGGGTACAATGAGCAGTTCTTC	CASSQDGAGGYNEQFF
14	TRBV5-1	TRBJ1-1	.	.	TGCGCCAGCAGCCCAGGCGGGGGCGAGACTGAAGCTTTCTTT	CASSPGGGETEAFF
16	TRBV4-1	TRBJ1-4	many	TRBD1	TGCGCCAGCAGCCCGTTCGCCGGGACAGGTAGTGAAAAACTGTTTTTT	CASSPFAGTGSEKLFF
13	TRBV18	TRBJ2-2	.	.	TGTGCCAGCTCACCACAGCAAAACGGGGAGCTGTTTTTT	CASSPQQNGELFF
17	TRBV11-2	TRBJ1-4	.	TRBD1	TGTGCCAGCAGCTCAACAGGGGTTCGTTCTGGAGGTGAAAAACTGTTTTTT	CASSSTGVRSGGEKLFF
16	TRBV7-3	TRBJ2-1	once	TRBD2	TGTGCCAGCAGCCTAAGGACTAGCGGGGAATACAATGAGCAGTTCTTC	CASSLRTSGEYNEQFF
17	TRBV5-4	TRBJ2-5	few	.	TGTGCCAGCAGCCGGGGGGGGGACAGGGCATTCCAAGAGACCCAGTACTTC	CASSRGGDRAFQETQYF
14	TRBV24-1	TRBJ2-1	.	.	TGTGCCACCACATCAGGGTGGCCTTACAATGAGCAGTTCTTC	CATTSGWPYNEQFF